These T cell receptor beta chains were read from a single sample in a study of T-cell memory formation after mild COVID-19. TCRdb reprocessed the 5' RACE reads via MiXCR and lists one record per CDR3 protein. The sample records roughly 160,000 distinct CDR3 sequences, around a tenth being singletons. The sample was PBMCs or a T cell subset sorted from them (not recorded which). The origin of the receptors is a man aged 18 to 29 who had mild COVID-19 (a few samples of this study predate the infection). Cell type and time point are not known. CDR3s include the opening cysteine and the closing phenylalanine or tryptophan. The D gene is left open where the match is weak. A row's size may be missing; if present it is once, few, many or a size class.

TRBV7-9	TRBJ2-5	-	many	CASSQFGWFQETQYF	TGTGCCAGCAGCCAATTCGGGTGGTTCCAAGAGACCCAGTACTTC
TRBV7-6	TRBJ1-2	-	-	CASSIGPNYGYTF	TGTGCCAGCAGCATAGGTCCTAACTATGGCTACACCTTC
TRBV7-2	TRBJ2-5	TRBD1	few	CASSPYRGQETQYF	TGTGCCAGCAGCCCATACAGGGGTCAAGAGACCCAGTACTTC
TRBV20-1	TRBJ1-1	-	-	CSAMPGIQSGTEAFF	TGCAGTGCTATGCCCGGGATACAGAGTGGGACTGAAGCTTTCTTT
TRBV3-1	TRBJ1-5	-	-	CASSQDPVPPGNQPQHF	TGTGCCAGCAGCCAAGACCCCGTACCCCCGGGGAATCAGCCCCAGCATTTT
TRBV2	TRBJ2-2	-	many	CASSDRAGPPPTAGELFF	TGTGCCAGCAGTGATCGGGCAGGACCCCCCCCTACAGCCGGGGAGCTGTTTTTT
TRBV3-1	TRBJ1-6	-	-	CASSQDSPLHF	TGTGCCAGCAGCCAAGACTCACCCCTCCACTTT
TRBV20-1	TRBJ2-5	TRBD1	many	CSASRDSQETQYF	TGCAGTGCTTCTCGGGACAGCCAAGAGACCCAGTACTTC
TRBV28	TRBJ1-5	TRBD1	-	CASSLGQGLFQPQHF	TGTGCCAGCAGTTTGGGACAGGGTTTATTTCAGCCCCAGCATTTT
TRBV29-1	TRBJ2-1	-	many	CSVEGADEQFF	TGCAGCGTTGAGGGAGCCGATGAGCAGTTCTTC
TRBV20-1	TRBJ1-2	-	-	CSARDMRGSNYGYTF	TGCAGTGCTAGAGATATGAGGGGGTCTAACTATGGCTACACCTTC
TRBV11-2	TRBJ2-1	-	many	CASSLFGSYSSSYNEQFF	TGTGCCAGCAGCTTATTTGGGTCTTATTCAAGCTCCTACAATGAGCAGTTCTTC
TRBV9	TRBJ2-1	TRBD2	few	CASSLGRGAYNEQFF	TGTGCCAGCAGCTTGGGGCGGGGGGCCTACAATGAGCAGTTCTTC
TRBV7-7	TRBJ2-1	TRBD1	-	CASSPGTGVPEQFF	TGTGCTAGCAGCCCCGGGACAGGGGTTCCTGAGCAGTTCTTC
TRBV20-1	TRBJ2-3	-	many	CSARLYSPTDTQYF	TGCAGTGCTAGACTCTACAGCCCCACAGATACGCAGTATTTT
TRBV5-6	TRBJ2-3	-	few	CASNDPRGNTDTQYF	TGTGCCAGCAACGATCCGCGGGGAAACACAGATACGCAGTATTTT
TRBV29-1	TRBJ2-1	-	-	CSVADNEQFF	TGCAGCGTAGCCGACAATGAGCAGTTCTTC
TRBV3-1	TRBJ1-3	-	-	CASSQSGNTIYF	TGTGCCAGCAGCCAGTCTGGAAACACCATATATTTT
TRBV9	TRBJ2-2	-	-	CASSVGGTGELFF	TGTGCCAGCAGCGTAGGAGGAACCGGGGAGCTGTTTTTT
TRBV15	TRBJ2-3	TRBD2	many	CATSGGLASTDTQYF	TGTGCCACCAGCGGAGGACTAGCGAGCACAGATACGCAGTATTTT
TRBV6-6	TRBJ2-2	-	few	CASSPQGRAGELFF	TGTGCCAGCAGTCCGCAGGGACGGGCCGGGGAGCTGTTTTTT
TRBV6-5	TRBJ2-1	TRBD2	few	CASSYSASSGGANEQFF	TGTGCCAGCAGTTACTCGGCTTCTAGCGGGGGGGCCAATGAGCAGTTCTTC
TRBV2	TRBJ2-3	-	-	CASRTPPGTQAQYF	TGTGCCAGCAGGACCCCCCCCGGGACCCAAGCGCAGTATTTT
TRBV15	TRBJ2-3	-	few	CATSRDGGRLTDTQYF	TGTGCCACCAGCAGAGATGGAGGCAGGCTCACAGATACGCAGTATTTT
TRBV4-2	TRBJ2-3	TRBD2	-	CASSPTPGPGGATVPDTQYF	TGTGCCAGCAGCCCTACTCCGGGCCCCGGGGGGGCGACGGTACCAGATACGCAGTATTTT
TRBV9	TRBJ1-2	TRBD1	many	CASSAGTGNLYGYTF	TGTGCCAGCAGCGCCGGGACAGGGAATCTCTATGGCTACACCTTC
TRBV5-1	TRBJ2-3	TRBD2	few	CASSFGTSGADTQYF	TGCGCCAGCAGCTTTGGCACTAGCGGGGCTGATACGCAGTATTTT
TRBV6-5	TRBJ2-5	-	few	CASGRGARQETQYF	TGTGCCAGCGGAAGAGGGGCGCGGCAAGAGACCCAGTACTTC
TRBV9	TRBJ2-5	-	few	CASSEVASGGGGTQYF	TGTGCCAGCAGTGAGGTAGCGAGTGGGGGCGGCGGGACCCAGTACTTC
TRBV24-1	TRBJ2-5	-	few	CATSRSGPRSGTQYF	TGTGCCACCAGTCGTTCCGGGCCCCGGAGTGGGACCCAGTACTTC
TRBV5-1	TRBJ2-3	TRBD1	once	CASSPGQGGTDPQYF	TGCGCCAGCAGCCCCGGACAGGGTGGTACAGATCCGCAGTATTTT
TRBV6-6	TRBJ1-3	-	-	CATGISGNTIYF	TGTGCCACCGGAATCTCTGGAAACACCATATATTTT